The 5 T cell receptor beta chains in this list originate from one sample, sequenced in a study of beta chain features in type 1 diabetes (dated by TCRdb to 2016 to 2019). Libraries were prepared through the immunoSEQ multiplex PCR assay. All of the isolated RNA was reverse transcribed with the High Capacity cDNA Reverse Transcription Kit, so expressed TCRB transcripts were sequenced. TCRdb obtained this table from immuneACCESS and retained in-frame rearrangements with V and J assigned. These tables miss some clones; where compared with another copy, unresolved V genes account for less than half of the shortfall, and the remainder is unexplained. The table for this sample lists 900,000 or so clones; roughly a sixth of them were counted only once. 0.02% to 0.025% of the sample comes from the top ten. The sample was naive CD4+ T cells from blood. The sample's cell subset or site label, decoded: true naive CD4+ T cells. The receptors originated from a young woman in good health.

The chain is built from TRBV6-6 and TRBJ2-1; D is perhaps TRBD1 or TRBD2 (5 bases each). This CDR3 is built from 16 residues. Germline CDR1 MNHNY, CDR2 SVGAGI (reference sequence). Trimming pared 6 bases from V and 0 bases from J, leaving 15 bases between. CDR3 coding DNA: TGTGCCAGCAGCCGAGGGGAACTAAGCTCCTACAATGAGCAGTTCTTC. Amino acid sequence: CASSRGELSSYNEQFF.

This clone has just a few counts. V is TRBV11-3 and J is TRBJ2-1, with a tentative D call TRBD1 (5 bases). Germline CDR1 SGHNT, CDR2 YENEEA. Trimming took 5 bases from V and 3 from J, leaving 8 bases between them. The CDR3 is 13 residues long. DNA for the CDR3: TGTGCCAGCAGCACCACAGGCTACAATGAGCAGTTCTTC. This gives the protein CASSTTGYNEQFF. The variable domain in full, with the rest retrieved from reference TRBV11-3 and TRBJ2-1, is EAGVVQSPRYKIIEKKQPVAFWCNPISGHNTLYWYLQNLGQGPELLIRYENEEAVDDSQLPKDRFSAERLKGVDSTLKIQPAELGDSAVYLCASSTTGYNEQFFGPGTRLTVL.

This clone appeared a few times. At the DNA level, this CDR3 is encoded by other sequences in the same sample as well. The V and J genes are TRBV19 and TRBJ1-1; D gene ambiguous. Deletions cut 6 bases from V and 2 bases from J, with 10 bases between. Germline lookup yields CDR1 LNHDA and CDR2 SQIVND (reference sequence). This CDR3 spans 13 amino acids. The CDR3 loop reads CASSTSLNTEAFF. DNA for the CDR3: TGTGCCAGTAGCACGTCCCTAAACACTGAAGCTTTCTTT.

The chain is built from TRBV28 and TRBJ2-3; 7 bases are a match to TRBD2. CDR3 size: 15 residues. Germline lookup yields CDR1 MDHEN and CDR2 SYDVKM. Unmatched junction bases numbered 5, after V lost 4 bases and J lost 1 base. In DNA form, the CDR3 reads TGTGCCAGCAGTTATCCCACTAGCGGCACAGATACGCAGTATTTT. Translating it yields CASSYPTSGTDTQYF.

This clone was seen a handful of times. The chain uses TRBV7-2 and TRBJ2-5, with no clear D. Germline CDR1 and CDR2: SGHTA and FQGNSA. The CDR3 length is 14 residues. V gave up 5 bases and J gave up 1 base, with 11 bases separating them. Here the CDR3 reads CASSRAPSQETQYF. CDR3 DNA sequence: TGTGCCAGCAGCCGTGCGCCTTCCCAAGAGACCCAGTACTTC.